These 4 T cell receptor beta chains came from one sample sequenced in a study of shared clonotypes between healthy human individuals. Sequencing was performed with immunoSEQ multiplex PCR; in TCRdb, only in-frame clones are kept and a portion is missing. The sample carries around 600,000 clones, 95% recorded once. Naive CD8 cells were CD45RO-negative, positively selected for CCR7, excluding terminally differentiated effector memory CD45RA+ cells. The sequencing sample was made of naive CD8+ T cells sorted from blood. These TCRs come from a woman aged 25 to 39 in good health.

The chain joins TRBV7-9 to TRBJ2-7; TRBD2 agrees at 7 bases. V was pared by 5 bases and J by 7 bases, with 8 bases of the junction left unmatched. Germline CDR1 is SEHNR and CDR2 is FQNEAQ (reference sequence). The CDR3 is made up of 13 amino acids. CDR3 residues: CASSPTSPWEQYF. In nucleotides, the CDR3 is TGTGCCAGCAGCCCGACTAGCCCCTGGGAGCAGTACTTC.

This sequence joins TRBV10-2 and TRBJ2-2, with no clear D. V gave up 5 bases and J gave up 3 bases, with 4 bases separating them. There are 12 residues in the CDR3. Germline V CDR1 and CDR2: WSHSY, SAAADI. CDR3 nucleotides: TGCGCCAGCAGTCAAGACACCGGGGAGCTGTTTTTT. Protein product: CASSQDTGELFF.

A single count supports this clone. As DNA, the CDR3 is TGTGCCAGCAGTACGTGGGCCGGGGAGCTGTTTTTT. It translates to CASSTWAGELFF. The V gene is TRBV27, the J gene TRBJ2-2; D uncertain. With 5 bases removed from V and 6 bases from J, the gap between germline ends came to 7 bases. CDR1 is MNHEY and CDR2 is SMNVEV in the germline V gene (reference sequence). This CDR3 is built from 12 residues.

J is TRBJ2-5 and V is TRBV29-1; TRBD2 matches 10 bases. TRBJ2-7 explains the end of the DNA better; the J call may be wrong. The CDR3 runs to 12 residues. Germline V lookup: CDR1 SQVTM, CDR2 ANQGSEA. The CDR3 sequence: CSVASGSYEQYF. CDR3 sequence (DNA): TGCAGCGTTGCTAGCGGGAGCTACGAGCAGTACTTC.